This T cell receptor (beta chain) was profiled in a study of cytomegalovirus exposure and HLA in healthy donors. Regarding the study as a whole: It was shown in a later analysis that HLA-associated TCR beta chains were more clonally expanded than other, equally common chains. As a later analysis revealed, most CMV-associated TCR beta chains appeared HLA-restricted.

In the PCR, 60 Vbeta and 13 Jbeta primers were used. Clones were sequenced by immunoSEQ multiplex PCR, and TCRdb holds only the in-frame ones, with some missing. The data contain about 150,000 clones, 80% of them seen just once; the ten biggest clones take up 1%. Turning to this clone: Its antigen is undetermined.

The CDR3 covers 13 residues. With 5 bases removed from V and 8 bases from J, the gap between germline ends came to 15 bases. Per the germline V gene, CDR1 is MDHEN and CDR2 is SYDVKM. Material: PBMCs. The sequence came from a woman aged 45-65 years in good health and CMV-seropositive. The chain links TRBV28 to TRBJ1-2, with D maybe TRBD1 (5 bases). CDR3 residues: CASSPLLGGGYTF. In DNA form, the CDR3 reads TGTGCCAGCAGTCCTCTTCTGGGGGGAGGCTACACCTTC.